Described below is a single T cell receptor (beta chain) sequence and its context. The J segment lost 5 bases and the V segment lost 4 bases, leaving 6 bases of the junction unmatched. CDR1 and CDR2 (germline): LGHDT, YNNKEL (reference sequence). The CDR3 spans 16 residues. The source of the sample is a study of blood T cell repertoires in COVID-19. About the study: Sources were T cells, B-cell-depleted T cells, or PBMCs; the material itself was cDNA or gDNA.

Libraries were prepared by immunoSEQ multiplex PCR; TCRdb keeps only in-frame clonotypes and omits some of them. Of under 95,000 clones in the sample, around 87% were seen once. This rearrangement joins TRBV3-1 (or the pseudogene TRBV3-2) to TRBJ2-2, with 11 bases that match TRBD2. This TCR derives from a woman aged 80 or over with acute or convalescent COVID-19. Sample: peripheral blood. The DNA of the CDR3 is TGTGCCAGCAGCCCCACTAGCGGGAGTCGGACCGGGGAGCTGTTTTTT. This sequence encodes CASSPTSGSRTGELFF.